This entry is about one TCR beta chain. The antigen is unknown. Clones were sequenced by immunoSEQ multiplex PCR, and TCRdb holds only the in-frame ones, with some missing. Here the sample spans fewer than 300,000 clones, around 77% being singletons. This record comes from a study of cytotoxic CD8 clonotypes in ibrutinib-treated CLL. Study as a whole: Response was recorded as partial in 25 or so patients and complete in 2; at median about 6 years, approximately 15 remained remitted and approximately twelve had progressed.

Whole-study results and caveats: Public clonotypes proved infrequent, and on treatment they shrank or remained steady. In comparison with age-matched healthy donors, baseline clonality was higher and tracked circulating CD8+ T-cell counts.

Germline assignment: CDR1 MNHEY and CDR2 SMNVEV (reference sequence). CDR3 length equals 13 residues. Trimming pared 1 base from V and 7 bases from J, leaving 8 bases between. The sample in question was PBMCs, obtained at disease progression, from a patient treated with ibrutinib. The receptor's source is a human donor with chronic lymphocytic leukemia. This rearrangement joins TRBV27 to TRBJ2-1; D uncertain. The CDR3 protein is CASSLLLRNEQFF. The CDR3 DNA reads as TGTGCCAGCAGTTTATTACTCAGGAATGAGCAGTTCTTC.